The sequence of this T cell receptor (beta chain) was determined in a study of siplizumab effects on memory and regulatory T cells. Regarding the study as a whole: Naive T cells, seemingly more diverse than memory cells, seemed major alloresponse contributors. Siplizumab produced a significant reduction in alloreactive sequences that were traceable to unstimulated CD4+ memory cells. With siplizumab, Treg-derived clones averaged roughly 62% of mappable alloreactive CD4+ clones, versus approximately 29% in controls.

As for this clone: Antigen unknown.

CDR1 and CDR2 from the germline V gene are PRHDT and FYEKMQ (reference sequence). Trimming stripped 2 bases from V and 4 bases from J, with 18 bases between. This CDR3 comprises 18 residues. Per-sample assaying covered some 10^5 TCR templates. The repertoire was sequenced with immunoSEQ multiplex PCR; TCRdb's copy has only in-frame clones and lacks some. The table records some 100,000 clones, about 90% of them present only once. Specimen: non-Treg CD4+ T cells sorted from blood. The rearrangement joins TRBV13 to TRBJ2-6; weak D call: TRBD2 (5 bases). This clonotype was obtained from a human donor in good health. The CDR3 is CASSLNFAAAGGANVLTF. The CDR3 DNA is TGTGCCAGCAGCTTAAACTTCGCCGCGGCGGGCGGGGCCAACGTCCTGACTTTC.